A selection of T cell receptor beta chains follows, all from one sample in a study of regulatory T cells in long-lasting Graves disease. TCRdb re-called the multiplex PCR reads through MiXCR, storing one row per CDR3 protein. The data hold about 540,000 distinct CDR3 sequences, with about 13% observed a single time. The data were also submitted as part of a second study, on T cells in Graves' hyperthyroidism and ophthalmopathy.

Sequenced here: peripheral blood mononuclear cells (PBMCs), sampled at new diagnosis, from a patient treated with antithyroid drugs. These receptors originate from a man aged 30 to 39 with Graves disease. CDR3s include the opening cysteine and the closing phenylalanine or tryptophan. A D gene is named only where the DNA matches it firmly. Expanded clones are given a class, and other clones once, few, many or no size at all.

TRBV29-1	-	many	11	TRBJ1-1	CSVGQNTEAFF	TGCAGCGTTGGACAGAACACTGAAGCTTTCTTT
TRBV9	TRBD1	many	15	TRBJ1-1	CASSVAGGQGSEAFF	TGTGCCAGCAGCGTAGCAGGAGGACAGGGGTCCGAAGCTTTCTTT
TRBV25-1	-	-	13	TRBJ1-1	CASSWRVDTEAFF	TGTGCCAGCAGTTGGAGGGTGGACACTGAAGCTTTCTTT
TRBV7-9	-	many	14	TRBJ2-1	CASSLLPLRDEQFF	TGTGCCAGCAGCTTACTTCCACTCCGGGACGAGCAGTTCTTC
TRBV27	TRBD1	many	15	TRBJ2-1	CASRWGQLGYNEQFF	TGTGCCAGCCGCTGGGGACAGTTGGGATACAATGAGCAGTTCTTC
TRBV3-1	-	many	14	TRBJ2-7	CASSPRARTVEQYF	TGTGCCAGCAGCCCGCGGGCTAGAACGGTCGAGCAGTACTTC
TRBV13	-	many	14	TRBJ1-3	CASSLNDRRNTIYF	TGTGCCAGCAGCCTAAACGACCGCCGAAACACCATATATTTT
TRBV7-8	-	many	18	TRBJ2-5	CASSSRAPGTTLSETQYF	TGTGCCAGCAGCTCTCGAGCCCCCGGGACCACTTTGTCAGAGACCCAGTACTTC
TRBV12-5	TRBD2	many	19	TRBJ2-1	CASGLSQGSGLAGANEQFF	TGTGCTAGTGGTTTGTCACAGGGTTCCGGACTAGCGGGAGCCAATGAGCAGTTCTTC
TRBV3-1	TRBD2	-	15	TRBJ2-5	CASTRTSGFQETQYF	TGTGCCAGCACCCGGACTAGCGGGTTCCAAGAGACCCAGTACTTC
TRBV7-9	-	few	12	TRBJ2-5	CASSRDTETQYF	TGTGCCAGCAGCCGGGACACAGAGACCCAGTACTTC
TRBV28	-	many	12	TRBJ1-2	CASSLPGRGYTF	TGTGCCAGCAGTTTACCCGGCCGGGGCTACACCTTC
TRBV27	TRBD1	many	16	TRBJ2-2	CASSPLWTGMSGELFF	TGTGCCAGCAGTCCCCTATGGACAGGGATGTCCGGGGAGCTGTTTTTT
TRBV27	TRBD2	-	13	TRBJ2-7	CAITRRGREEQYF	TGTGCCATCACCCGTCGGGGGAGGGAGGAGCAGTACTTC
TRBV28	-	-	15	TRBJ2-4	CASSRDSGAKNIQYF	TGTGCCAGCAGTCGGGACAGCGGGGCCAAAAACATTCAGTACTTC
TRBV7-3	-	many	13	TRBJ2-3	CASSSASTDTQYF	TGTGCCAGCAGCTCCGCAAGCACAGATACGCAGTATTTT
TRBV6-1	-	-	14	TRBJ1-6	CASSRDLENSPLHF	TGTGCCAGCTCCCGGGATTTGGAGAATTCACCCCTCCACTTT
TRBV2	-	many	14	TRBJ2-3	CASSDGGVTDTQYF	TGTGCCAGCAGTGATGGCGGAGTCACAGATACGCAGTATTTT
TRBV30	TRBD2	-	15	TRBJ2-2	CAWKGGLSAFGELFF	TGTGCCTGGAAGGGAGGGCTAAGTGCTTTCGGGGAGCTGTTTTTT
TRBV3-1	-	many	11	TRBJ2-2	CASTHTGELFF	TGTGCCAGCACCCACACCGGGGAGCTGTTTTTT
TRBV5-1	-	few	14	TRBJ1-3	CASSLGALGNTIYF	TGCGCCAGCAGCTTGGGGGCTTTGGGAAACACCATATATTTT
TRBV12-3/TRBV12-4	-	many	14	TRBJ1-2	CASSPRSRDYGYTF	TGTGCCAGCAGCCCCCGGAGCAGAGACTATGGCTACACCTTC
TRBV19	-	few	15	TRBJ2-6	CASMDGGSGANVLTF	TGTGCCAGTATGGACGGGGGATCTGGGGCCAACGTCCTGACTTTC
TRBV20-1	TRBD2	few	15	TRBJ2-2	CSAREAGAGTGELFF	TGCAGTGCTAGAGAAGCGGGAGCGGGCACCGGGGAGCTGTTTTTT
TRBV4-1	-	few	14	TRBJ2-5	CASSQPTRGVTQYF	TGCGCCAGCAGCCAACCTACCCGAGGGGTGACCCAGTACTTC
TRBV12-3/TRBV12-4	-	many	13	TRBJ2-3	CASTPLRADTQYF	TGTGCCAGCACCCCATTGAGGGCAGATACGCAGTATTTT
TRBV3-1	-	-	11	TRBJ2-7	CASSHESEQYF	TGTGCCAGCAGCCACGAAAGCGAGCAGTACTTC
TRBV7-9	-	few	13	TRBJ1-1	CASSLGPRTEAFF	TGTGCCAGCAGCTTAGGCCCGAGAACTGAAGCTTTCTTT
TRBV5-1	TRBD1	many	15	TRBJ1-1	CASSVTGPMNTEAFF	TGCGCCAGCAGTGTGACAGGGCCCATGAACACTGAAGCTTTCTTT
TRBV29-1	TRBD1	-	12	TRBJ2-7	CSVVQGANEQYF	TGCAGCGTTGTGCAGGGGGCTAACGAGCAGTACTTC
TRBV12-3/TRBV12-4	-	many	13	TRBJ2-3	CASSLSRADTQYF	TGTGCCAGCAGTTTGTCTAGAGCGGATACGCAGTATTTT
TRBV20-1	TRBD2	many	13	TRBJ2-7	CSATSGRSYEQYF	TGCAGTGCTACTAGCGGGAGGTCCTACGAGCAGTACTTC
TRBV30	-	many	11	TRBJ1-2	CAWSLGVGYTF	TGTGCCTGGAGTCTGGGGGTCGGCTACACCTTC
TRBV6-1	TRBD1	-	15	TRBJ1-1	CASTVTPGGNTEAFF	TGTGCCAGCACTGTTACCCCAGGGGGGAACACTGAAGCTTTCTTT
TRBV24-1	-	many	12	TRBJ2-5	CATSAPTGAQYF	TGTGCCACCAGTGCTCCGACGGGTGCCCAGTACTTC
TRBV12-3/TRBV12-4	TRBD1	many	15	TRBJ2-7	CASSPPGTGVYEQYF	TGTGCCAGCAGTCCACCCGGGACAGGGGTTTACGAGCAGTACTTC
TRBV29-1	TRBD1	once	14	TRBJ1-2	CSVGEKGAAPGYTF	TGCAGCGTTGGCGAAAAGGGGGCGGCCCCCGGCTACACCTTC
TRBV5-1	-	many	14	TRBJ1-6	CASSLNTENSPLHF	TGCGCCAGCAGCTTGAACACCGAGAATTCACCCCTCCACTTT
TRBV5-1	-	many	15	TRBJ1-1	CASSLAGALNTEAFF	TGCGCCAGCAGCTTGGCCGGGGCACTCAACACTGAAGCTTTCTTT
TRBV3-1	TRBD1	few	14	TRBJ1-2	CASSQELQGNGYTF	TGTGCCAGCAGCCAAGAGTTACAGGGGAATGGCTACACCTTC
TRBV6-2/TRBV6-3	-	many	15	TRBJ2-1	CASSTGPSSYNEQFF	TGTGCCAGCAGTACAGGTCCTAGCTCCTACAATGAGCAGTTCTTC
TRBV20-1	TRBD2	-	14	TRBJ2-7	CSARRLAATYEQYF	TGCAGTGCTAGGAGACTAGCGGCTACCTACGAGCAGTACTTC
TRBV24-1	TRBD2	many	16	TRBJ2-1	CATSDPGLAGGLSQFF	TGTGCCACCAGTGACCCGGGACTAGCGGGAGGTTTATCGCAGTTCTTC
TRBV6-1	TRBD1	many	14	TRBJ2-7	CASRGTGETYEQYF	TGTGCCAGCCGAGGGACAGGGGAAACCTACGAGCAGTACTTC
TRBV7-2	-	few	12	TRBJ2-3	CASSHDRDTQYF	TGTGCCAGCAGCCACGATCGCGATACGCAGTATTTT
TRBV4-1	-	-	16	TRBJ2-5	CASSPYSGQGLGTQYF	TGCGCCAGCAGCCCCTATTCCGGGCAGGGGCTAGGGACCCAGTACTTC
TRBV28	TRBD2	many	15	TRBJ2-7	CASSFSSGRAYEQYF	TGTGCCAGCAGTTTTAGTAGCGGGAGGGCCTACGAGCAGTACTTC
TRBV19	-	once	13	TRBJ2-1	CASRASRYNEQFF	TGTGCCAGTAGGGCTAGCAGATACAATGAGCAGTTCTTC